The rows below give T cell receptor beta chains drawn from one sample of a study of cytomegalovirus exposure and HLA in healthy donors. Only in-frame clones appear in the TCRdb table, and some are missing; sequencing was by immunoSEQ multiplex PCR. The table records approximately 100,000 clones, 70% to 85% of them present only once. Sequenced sample: PBMCs. The receptors were sampled from a woman between 18 and 29 years old in good health and CMV-seronegative. The CDR3 runs from the conserved cysteine through the conserved F or W. A D gene is named only where the DNA matches it firmly. Rows may omit the clone size; those that give it use once, few, many or a size class.

clone size,J gene,D gene,V gene,CDR3 DNA,CDR3 protein
.,TRBJ1-2,TRBD1,TRBV4-3,TGCGCCAGCAGCCAAGAACAGGGGGCTGGCTATGGCTACACCTTC,CASSQEQGAGYGYTF
few,TRBJ1-4,.,TRBV4-3,TGCGCCAGCAGCCCTTCAGGGAGGCATGAAAAACTGTTTTTT,CASSPSGRHEKLFF
.,TRBJ2-3,TRBD2,TRBV7-9,TGTGCCAGCGTGGGGAGTGCGGGAGTTTTCACAGATACGCAGTATTTT,CASVGSAGVFTDTQYF
.,TRBJ2-7,TRBD2,TRBV27,TGTGCCAGCAGACACCGTGGCGGGAGGGACTACGAGCAGTACTTC,CASRHRGGRDYEQYF
.,TRBJ1-4,TRBD1,TRBV2,TGTGCCAGCAGTGAGGGGACCGGACAGGGGCCATTTGAAAAACTGTTTTTT,CASSEGTGQGPFEKLFF
once,TRBJ1-5,TRBD1,TRBV28,TGTGCCAGCAGACTTGGGCTGGACAGGAGAAATCAGCCCCAGCATTTT,CASRLGLDRRNQPQHF
few,TRBJ1-5,.,TRBV7-2,TGTGCCAGCAGCTTAAGGGGGAATCAGCCCCAGCATTTT,CASSLRGNQPQHF
once,TRBJ1-6,.,TRBV6-1,TGTGCCAGCACCGGGGATTCACCCCTCCACTTT,CASTGDSPLHF
few,TRBJ2-5,.,TRBV11-2,TGTGCCAGCAGCTTTGGGAGCGGTGGAGAGACCCAGTACTTC,CASSFGSGGETQYF
.,TRBJ2-1,.,TRBV11-2,TGTGCCAGCAGCTTAGGTCCCAGCAATGAGCAGTTCTTC,CASSLGPSNEQFF
few,TRBJ2-2,TRBD2,TRBV4-1,TGCGCCAGCAGCCAAGAAATGTCCAGCGGGGGGGCCCGCGGGGAGCTGTTTTTT,CASSQEMSSGGARGELFF
.,TRBJ2-3,TRBD1,TRBV12-5,TGTGCTAGTGGTTTCCGATGGACAGGGAATACAGATACGCAGTATTTT,CASGFRWTGNTDTQYF
.,TRBJ2-5,TRBD2,TRBV13,TGTGCCAGCAGCTTAAGTCTAGCGGGGGGCGAAGAGACCCAGTACTTC,CASSLSLAGGEETQYF
once,TRBJ2-2,.,TRBV6-5,TGTGCCAGCGGCAGATACAGTTTAACCGGGGAGCTGTTTTTT,CASGRYSLTGELFF
.,TRBJ2-1,.,TRBV28,TGTGCCAGCAGTTCCCCAGGGAAGTCCGGTGAGCAGTTCTTC,CASSSPGKSGEQFF
.,TRBJ2-3,TRBD1,TRBV15,TGTGCCACCAGCAGAGCCCCGGACAGGTACACAGATACGCAGTATTTT,CATSRAPDRYTDTQYF
.,TRBJ1-3,.,TRBV12-2,TGTGCAAGTCGCTTAGTTACGAGCTTCTCTGGAAACACCATATATTTT,CASRLVTSFSGNTIYF
.,TRBJ2-7,.,TRBV7-2,TGTGCCAGCAGCACATTGGCCGCCCTGTCTGAGCAGTACTTC,CASSTLAALSEQYF
.,TRBJ1-2,.,TRBV6-1,TGTGCCAGCAGGACCCCCGGGGGTAACTATGGCTACACCTTC,CASRTPGGNYGYTF
.,TRBJ1-5,.,TRBV27,TGTGCCAGCAGTTTTCAGGGGAATCAGCCCCAGCATTTT,CASSFQGNQPQHF
medium-sized,TRBJ2-7,.,TRBV5-4,TGTGCCAGCAGCTTGGCGTTGGGGGCAGGGGAGCAGTACTTC,CASSLALGAGEQYF
few,TRBJ1-5,TRBD1,TRBV6-1,TGTGCCAGCAGAGGGACAGGGATGAGGGGTCAGCCCCAGCATTTT,CASRGTGMRGQPQHF
.,TRBJ1-2,.,TRBV6-5,TGTGCCAGCAGATCGGGCGGGAACCATGGCTACACCTTC,CASRSGGNHGYTF
.,TRBJ2-3,.,TRBV19,TGTGCCAGTAGTATAGCCTCGGGACTTAGTGCAGATACGCAGTATTTT,CASSIASGLSADTQYF
.,TRBJ2-1,TRBD2,TRBV30,TGTGCCTGGAGGGGAGGACTAGCGGATGAAAGCTCCTACAATGAGCAGTTCTTC,CAWRGGLADESSYNEQFF
.,TRBJ2-2,TRBD2,TRBV7-2,TGTGCCAGCAGCTTAGCCGGGACTAGCTTCGCCGGGGAGCTGTTTTTT,CASSLAGTSFAGELFF
.,TRBJ2-7,.,TRBV21-1,TGTGCCAGCAGCAAGTACGGGACAGCCTACGAGCAGTACTTC,CASSKYGTAYEQYF
.,TRBJ2-5,.,TRBV27,TGTGCCAGCAGTTTAAGAGGAAGCCGGGAGGAGACCCAGTACTTC,CASSLRGSREETQYF
once,TRBJ1-4,TRBD1,TRBV19,TGTGCCAGTACCGGGACAGGGGAGGTTGAAAAACTGTTTTTT,CASTGTGEVEKLFF
once,TRBJ1-6,.,TRBV30,TGTGCCTGGAGTGTACAGGTTCGGGGGAATTCACCCCTCCACTTT,CAWSVQVRGNSPLHF
.,TRBJ2-5,TRBD1,TRBV19,TGTGCCAGTAGTATAGATCTAGACAGGGAAGAGACCCAGTACTTC,CASSIDLDREETQYF
.,TRBJ2-7,TRBD2,TRBV11-2,TGTGCCAGCAGCCCACGCGAGGGACTAGCGGGAGGTATAGACGAGCAGTACTTC,CASSPREGLAGGIDEQYF
once,TRBJ2-7,.,TRBV2,TGTGCCAGCAGTGAAGGGACAGAGCAGTACTTC,CASSEGTEQYF
.,TRBJ1-1,.,TRBV6-4,TGTGCCAGCAGAGAACAGGGCGGAGAGAACACTGAAGCTTTCTTT,CASREQGGENTEAFF
.,TRBJ2-7,TRBD1,TRBV7-9,TGTGCCAGCAGTCGGACAGGGAGCTCCTACGAGCAGTACTTC,CASSRTGSSYEQYF
.,TRBJ1-1,TRBD1,TRBV28,TGTGCCAGCAGCCTGACAGGGGAGAACACTGAAGCTTTCTTT,CASSLTGENTEAFF
.,TRBJ2-7,.,TRBV7-2,TGTGCCAGCAGCCCAAGCGGACAGTCTCCGGCCTTCTACGAGCAGTACTTC,CASSPSGQSPAFYEQYF
.,TRBJ2-2,TRBD1,TRBV27,TGTGCCAGCAAGTCCGGGACAGGGTGGAACACCGGGGAGCTGTTTTTT,CASKSGTGWNTGELFF
.,TRBJ1-1,.,TRBV7-9,TGTGCCAGCAGCTTAGGGGAGGGCAGTGAAGCTTTCTTT,CASSLGEGSEAFF
.,TRBJ2-1,TRBD2,TRBV28,TGTGCCAGCAGTTTGAGGGTGGAGAGGCTAGCGGGAGGCAAGTTCTACAATGAGCAGTTCTTC,CASSLRVERLAGGKFYNEQFF